The 21 T cell receptor beta chains listed next were all sequenced from one sample in a study of blood T cell repertoires in COVID-19. Some clones are missing from TCRdb's copy, which holds only in-frame ones; the method was immunoSEQ multiplex PCR. Found here are under 200,000 clones, around 80% of them singletons; the top ten hold around an eighth. What was sequenced was peripheral blood. The receptor set was obtained from a man aged 25-40 years with active or convalescent COVID-19.

In this sample, this clone turned up once. J is TRBJ2-3 and V is TRBV5-8; 8 nucleotides agree with TRBD1. CDR1 is SGHTS, CDR2 YDEGEE, per germline. Germline trimming cut 4 bases from V and 2 bases from J; bases unmatched to any gene: 3. The CDR3 contains 14 residues. The CDR3 DNA reads as TGTGCCAGCAGCATGGGACAGGACACAGATACGCAGTATTTT. Translated, it gives CASSMGQDTDTQYF.

The chain carries TRBV4-1 and TRBJ1-2, with 8 bases that match TRBD1. CDR3 length equals 13 residues. The V gene's germline CDR1 is MGHRA and CDR2 YSYEKL. J was trimmed by 8 bases and V by 4 bases; bases with no gene match: 6. The CDR3 region is CASSPTGDRGYTF. Written as DNA, the CDR3 is TGCGCCAGCAGCCCGACAGGGGACCGAGGCTACACCTTC.

The rearrangement joins TRBV19 to TRBJ1-5; 8 bases agree with TRBD1. From germline, CDR1 is LNHDA and CDR2 SQIVND (reference sequence). The J segment lost 5 bases and the V segment lost 2 bases, leaving 23 bases of the junction unmatched. The CDR3 loop spans 21 amino acids. The CDR3: CASSIFKGVGTGRVGDQPQHF. DNA for the CDR3: TGTGCCAGTAGTATATTCAAAGGGGTCGGGACAGGAAGAGTTGGTGATCAGCCCCAGCATTTT.

This chain joins TRBV2 and TRBJ1-4, with 9 positions matching TRBD1. With 8 bases clipped from V and 5 bases from J, the junction kept 6 bases outside the gene matches. The CDR3 sequence is 14 residues long. Germline CDR1 and CDR2: SNHLY and FYNNEI. The CDR3 DNA sequence: TGTGCCAGCGGACGGGACAGGGAAAATGAAAAACTGTTTTTT. Its translation: CASGRDRENEKLFF. Looking up the rest from reference TRBV2 and TRBJ1-4 gives the full variable domain: EPEVTQTPSHQVTQMGQEVILRCVPISNHLYFYWYRQILGQKVEFLVSFYNNEISEKSEIFDDQFSVERPDGSNFTLKIRSTKLEDSAMYFCASGRDRENEKLFFGSGTQLSVL.

This clone was seen more than once but under ten times. V gene TRBV27 combines with J gene TRBJ2-1; 10 bases map to TRBD2. Germline V gene data show CDR1 as MNHEY and CDR2 as SMNVEV (reference sequence). This CDR3 is 14 amino acids long. The V segment lost 7 bases and the J segment 0 bases; nucleotides outside the gene matches: 0. CDR3 region: CASTSGGSYNEQFF. The CDR3 DNA follows: TGTGCCAGCACTAGCGGGGGCTCCTACAATGAGCAGTTCTTC.

The chain couples TRBV11-2 to TRBJ2-3, with D tentatively TRBD2 (5 bases). CDR1 and CDR2 from the germline V gene are SGHAT and FQNNGV. The ends were cut back, 2 bases at V and 4 bases at J, with 7 bases in the middle. This CDR3 is 13 amino acids long. The chain's CDR3 is CASSLRDSDTQYF. The CDR3 DNA reads TGTGCCAGCAGCTTACGGGATTCAGATACGCAGTATTTT.

The CDR3 region has the DNA TGTGCCAGCAGGGGCCATGGAACTTCCACCGGGGAGCTGTTTTTT. It yields the protein CASRGHGTSTGELFF. The chain carries TRBV28 and TRBJ2-2, with no clear D. Germline CDR1 reads MDHEN; CDR2 reads SYDVKM. The CDR3 covers 15 residues. V was shortened by 6 bases and J by 4 bases, with 15 bases between the two germline ends.

The V and J genes are TRBV7-9 and TRBJ1-3; D is unresolved. Germline V gene data show CDR1 as SEHNR and CDR2 as FQNEAQ (reference sequence). This CDR3 has 18 residues. V was shortened by 4 bases and J by 0 bases, with 19 bases between the two germline ends. CDR3 bases: TGTGCCAGCAGCTCTCCTGAGCCGGGAACTAGCTCTGGAAACACCATATATTTT. It translates to CASSSPEPGTSSGNTIYF.

The count of this clone is one. This chain uses TRBV6-2 or TRBV6-3 with TRBJ1-2; D is possibly TRBD1 (5 bases). Germline loops: CDR1 MNHEY, CDR2 SVGEGT. The length of the CDR3 is 13 residues. V dropped 2 bases and J dropped 5 bases, with 9 bases sitting between them. The CDR3 is CASSYETAYGYTF. DNA of the CDR3: TGTGCCAGCAGTTACGAGACAGCTTATGGCTACACCTTC.

The rearrangement joins TRBV28 to TRBJ2-2, with 9 bases identical to TRBD1. The CDR3 runs to 18 residues. V shed 4 bases, J shed 3 bases, and the junction held 12 bases outside the gene matches. Germline V gives CDR1 MDHEN, CDR2 SYDVKM. Written as DNA, the CDR3 is TGTGCCAGCAGTTCCGGGACAGGGCCCCTGGCGGACACCGGGGAGCTGTTTTTT. Translated, it gives CASSSGTGPLADTGELFF. Complete variable domain (other parts from reference TRBV28 and TRBJ2-2): DVKVTQSSRYLVKRTGEKVFLECVQDMDHENMFWYRQDPGLGLRLIYFSYDVKMKEKGDIPEGYSVSREKKERFSLILESASTNQTSMYLCASSSGTGPLADTGELFFGEGSRLTVL.

The chain joins TRBV19 to TRBJ1-1; D is unresolved. The CDR3 spans 12 residues. Germline V gene data show CDR1 as LNHDA and CDR2 as SQIVND (reference sequence). Trimming removed 8 bases at V and 1 base at J, with 8 bases between. The CDR3 loop is CASFRENTEAFF. Here the CDR3 DNA reads TGTGCCAGTTTTAGAGAGAACACTGAAGCTTTCTTT.

The chain combines TRBV6-4 with TRBJ1-2; D possibly corresponds to TRBD1 (5 bases). The CDR3 has 16 amino acids. Germline values: CDR1 MRHNA, CDR2 SNTAGT. Trimming pared 3 bases from V and 0 bases from J, leaving 14 bases between. In DNA form, the CDR3 reads TGTGCCAGCAGTGAAGTTCCAGGGCCGACTAACTATGGCTACACCTTC. Residues: CASSEVPGPTNYGYTF.

The chain employs TRBV27 and TRBJ2-1; 9 bases agree with TRBD1. CDR1 and CDR2 from the germline V gene are MNHEY and SMNVEV (reference sequence). This CDR3 is 18 amino acids long. V gave up 6 bases and J gave up 9 bases; unmatched junction bases: 21. In nucleotides, the CDR3 is TGTGCCAGCAGGGGGGACAGGGCTTTCGTCAATTCTCGCGGTGAGCAGTTCTTC. Protein sequence: CASRGDRAFVNSRGEQFF.

The J gene is TRBJ1-6, the V gene TRBV6-5; 7 bases line up with TRBD1. Germline assignment: CDR1 MNHEY and CDR2 SVGAGI. This CDR3 spans 16 amino acids. V gave up 2 bases and J gave up 7 bases; unmatched junction bases: 8. CDR3 sequence: CASSYRGQLRNSPLHF. As DNA, the CDR3 is TGTGCCAGCAGTTACAGGGGACAGTTAAGGAATTCACCCCTCCACTTT.

The chain has TRBV6-6 and TRBJ1-2; D perhaps matches TRBD1 (6 bases). The CDR3 has 14 residues. Germline V gene lookup returns CDR1 MNHNY and CDR2 SVGAGI (reference sequence). Trimming shortened V by 3 bases and J by 2 bases, and 10 bases separated the two germline ends. In DNA, the CDR3 is TGTGCCAGCAGTTATCGAACAGGGAACTATGGCTACACCTTC. Translated, it gives CASSYRTGNYGYTF.

The gene calls are TRBV30 and TRBJ1-1, with 7 bases that match TRBD1. The germline V gene encodes CDR1 GTSNPN and CDR2 SVGIG (reference sequence). This CDR3 is built from 14 residues. V lost 1 base and J lost 9; bases outside the gene matches: 11. CDR3 protein: CAWSGEGARIQAFF. The CDR3, as DNA: TGTGCCTGGAGTGGAGAGGGGGCGAGAATTCAAGCTTTCTTT. The whole variable domain, remainder taken from reference TRBV30 and TRBJ1-1, is SQTIHQWPATLVQPVGSPLSLECTVEGTSNPNLYWYRQAAGRGLQLLFYSVGIGQISSEVPQNLSASRPQDRQFILSSKKLLLSDSGFYLCAWSGEGARIQAFFGQGTRLTVV.

The genes are TRBV6-1 and TRBJ1-6; no definite D call. The CDR3 extends over 16 amino acids. Per the germline V gene, CDR1 is MNHNS and CDR2 is SASEGT. Trimming removed 3 bases at V and 0 bases at J, with 9 bases between. The CDR3 spells CASSETASSYNSPLHF. CDR3 sequence (DNA): TGTGCCAGCAGTGAGACCGCTAGCTCCTATAATTCACCCCTCCACTTT.

V and J are TRBV5-1 and TRBJ1-6; TRBD1 matches at 9 bases. Germline V gene lookup returns CDR1 SGHRS and CDR2 YFSETQ. J was trimmed by 6 bases and V by 3 bases; bases with no gene match: 4. The CDR3 contains 15 residues. The chain's CDR3 is CASSSDRGGNSPLHF. The CDR3 nucleotides are TGCGCCAGCAGCTCGGACAGGGGAGGTAATTCACCCCTCCACTTT.

A note on this clone: A read error may account for a junction end that differs from germline. V and J are TRBV18 and TRBJ1-4; 7 bases line up with TRBD1. Germline-derived CDR1 and CDR2 are KGHSH and LQKENI. The length of the CDR3 is 13 residues. Written as DNA, the CDR3 is TGTGCCAGCTCACCACCGCAGGGGGAAAGATTAAGCTTT. Encoded protein: CASSPPQGERLSF.

This rearrangement joins TRBV28 to TRBJ1-6; 7 bases line up with TRBD1. CDR1 is MDHEN and CDR2 is SYDVKM in the germline V gene. V trimming: 8 bases; J trimming: 6 bases; junction bases outside the gene matches: 13. The length of the CDR3 is 16 residues. The CDR3 DNA reads TGTGCCAGCGAGGACAGGACTACACCTTTTAATTCACCCCTCCACTTT. Translated: CASEDRTTPFNSPLHF. The variable domain in full, with the rest retrieved from reference TRBV28 and TRBJ1-6, is DVKVTQSSRYLVKRTGEKVFLECVQDMDHENMFWYRQDPGLGLRLIYFSYDVKMKEKGDIPEGYSVSREKKERFSLILESASTNQTSMYLCASEDRTTPFNSPLHFGNGTRLTVT.

The rearrangement joins TRBV7-9 to TRBJ2-7; 8 nucleotides match TRBD1. CDR1 is SEHNR, CDR2 FQNEAQ, per germline (reference sequence). Germline trimming cut 5 bases from V and 1 base from J; bases unmatched to any gene: 4. This CDR3 has 14 residues. CDR3 sequence: CASSDTGGSYEQYF. CDR3 nucleotide sequence: TGTGCCAGCAGCGATACAGGGGGATCCTACGAGCAGTACTTC.